Each of the 13 T cell receptor beta chains below was sequenced from the same sample in a study of beta chain features in type 1 diabetes. The sequenced template was cDNA made from the entire isolated RNA. Profiling relied on immunoSEQ multiplex PCR, and the TCRdb table lists in-frame clones only, not all of them. This sample carries some 160,000 clones, approximately 10% of them seen once, and the ten largest clones take roughly 0.7%. Study results and caveats: In all four CD4+ subsets, TCRB CDR3 length was significantly, moderately reduced in type 1 diabetes.

For these receptors, no antigen is known. The source material was central memory CD4+ T cells from blood. The receptors originated from a woman under 40 with type 1 diabetes.

The chain carries TRBV10-3 and TRBJ2-5; TRBD2 is a possible D gene (5 bases). This CDR3 has 13 residues. Germline V gene lookup returns CDR1 ENHRY and CDR2 SYGVKD. The V gene lost 8 bases and the J gene lost 2 bases, with 12 bases spanning the gap. The CDR3 DNA reads as TGTGCCATCCGAGAACCGGGGCAAGAGACCCAGTACTTC. Protein: CAIREPGQETQYF.

This clone was detected a few times. This chain connects TRBV30 to TRBJ1-3; the D is unclear. V lost 1 base, J lost 5 bases, and 6 bases lay in between. The germline V gene encodes CDR1 GTSNPN and CDR2 SVGIG (reference sequence). The CDR3 totals 12 residues. This CDR3 is CAWSAYRNTIYF. The CDR3 region has the DNA TGTGCCTGGAGTGCCTATCGAAACACCATATATTTT. The variable domain in full, with the rest retrieved from reference TRBV30 and TRBJ1-3, is SQTIHQWPATLVQPVGSPLSLECTVEGTSNPNLYWYRQAAGRGLQLLFYSVGIGQISSEVPQNLSASRPQDRQFILSSKKLLLSDSGFYLCAWSAYRNTIYFGEGSWLTVV.

This clone has a handful of counts. This chain connects TRBV25-1 to TRBJ1-2; D is uncertain. V was trimmed by 3 bases and J by 5 bases, leaving 7 bases between them. The CDR3 runs to 12 residues. Germline values: CDR1 MGHDK, CDR2 SYGVNS. The CDR3 DNA reads TGTGCCAGCAGTGATTCCAGATATGGCTACACCTTC. It yields the protein CASSDSRYGYTF.

This clone was counted many times. The chain carries TRBV4-1 and TRBJ2-5, with D maybe TRBD1 (5 bases). This CDR3 comprises 17 residues. V was clipped by 0 bases and J by 2 bases, with 16 bases between them. Germline loops: CDR1 MGHRA, CDR2 YSYEKL. CDR3 sequence (DNA): TGCGCCAGCAGCCAAGATCGGGCACAGGCAGTACAAGAGACCCAGTACTTC. Encoded protein: CASSQDRAQAVQETQYF.

CDR3 loop: CASSLGSNTEAFF. The CDR3 coding sequence is TGCGCCAGCAGCCTCGGGTCGAACACTGAAGCTTTCTTT. V and J are TRBV5-1 and TRBJ1-1; the D is unclear. The CDR3 has 13 residues. Trimming took 4 bases from V and 1 from J, leaving 8 bases between them. Germline CDR1 is SGHRS and CDR2 is YFSETQ. Full variable domain (missing parts from reference TRBV5-1 and TRBJ1-1): KAGVTQTPRYLIKTRGQQVTLSCSPISGHRSVSWYQQTPGQGLQFLFEYFSETQRNKGNFPGRFSGRQFSNSRSEMNVSTLELGDSALYLCASSLGSNTEAFFGQGTRLTVV.

CDR3 DNA: TGCAGCGTGACCAGTGGACTAGCGGGAGGCAATGAGCAGTTCTTC. Translation gives CSVTSGLAGGNEQFF. The V gene is TRBV29-1, the J gene TRBJ2-1, with 14 bases fitting TRBD2. This CDR3 comprises 15 residues. V dropped 6 bases and J dropped 6; count of bases not matched to a gene: 7. In germline, CDR1 is SQVTM, CDR2 ANQGSEA.

There are a few counts of this clone. The chain joins TRBV28 to TRBJ1-1, with 12 nucleotides matching TRBD1. CDR1 MDHEN and CDR2 SYDVKM come from the germline V gene. With V trimmed by 5 bases and J by 3 bases, 7 bases remained unmatched. The CDR3 runs 16 residues. CDR3 DNA sequence: TGTGCCAGCAGTGAACCGGGACAGGGGGCCTACACTGAAGCTTTCTTT. It codes for CASSEPGQGAYTEAFF.

This clone has only a few counts. The CDR3 DNA reads TGTGCCAGCAGTTTAGGAAGGGGGGGACAAGAGACCCAGTACTTC. This sequence encodes CASSLGRGGQETQYF. The rearrangement links TRBV27 to TRBJ2-5; D possibly corresponds to TRBD2 (7 bases). Trimming removed 2 bases from V and 2 bases from J, with 12 bases in between. The CDR3 extends over 15 amino acids. Germline CDR1 MNHEY, CDR2 SMNVEV (reference sequence).

This clone occurred a few times. The chain uses TRBV5-1 and TRBJ2-5; D may be TRBD2 (6 bases). The ends were cut back, 2 bases at V and 5 bases at J, with 13 bases in the middle. CDR3 length equals 14 residues. Germline lookup yields CDR1 SGHRS and CDR2 YFSETQ. The CDR3 nucleotides are TGCGCCAGCAGCTTTCAAGCGGGCGATGAGACCCAGTACTTC. Its protein product is CASSFQAGDETQYF.

The genes are TRBV5-1 and TRBJ1-4, with 10 bases aligning to TRBD1. Germline lookup yields CDR1 SGHRS and CDR2 YFSETQ. The CDR3 runs 15 residues. The trim removed 4 bases at V and 8 bases at J, leaving 8 bases unmatched. CDR3 sequence (DNA): TGCGCCAGCAGCCCGAGACAGGGGGCGCGCGAAAAACTGTTTTTT. Translating gives CASSPRQGAREKLFF. Full variable domain (missing parts from reference TRBV5-1 and TRBJ1-4): KAGVTQTPRYLIKTRGQQVTLSCSPISGHRSVSWYQQTPGQGLQFLFEYFSETQRNKGNFPGRFSGRQFSNSRSEMNVSTLELGDSALYLCASSPRQGAREKLFFGSGTQLSVL.

This clone was counted only a few times. This chain uses TRBV25-1 with TRBJ1-1; D may be TRBD1 (6 bases). Germline CDR1 MGHDK, CDR2 SYGVNS. CDR3 length: 13 amino acids. Trimming removed 4 bases at V and 1 base at J, with 7 bases between. The CDR3 DNA reads as TGTGCCAGCAGTGTACAGGGGAACACTGAAGCTTTCTTT. Amino acid sequence: CASSVQGNTEAFF.

This clone was counted only a few times. V gene TRBV5-4 combines with J gene TRBJ2-1; tentative D call: TRBD2 (6 bases). The CDR3 totals 14 residues. Trimming took 4 bases from V and 6 from J, leaving 14 bases between them. Looked up from germline, CDR1 is SGHNT and CDR2 is YYREEE (reference sequence). The CDR3 protein is CASSIRDFSNEQFF. The CDR3 DNA reads TGTGCCAGCAGCATCCGGGACTTCTCCAATGAGCAGTTCTTC.

This clone showed up just a few times. The chain uses TRBV28 and TRBJ1-2; D gene uncertain. The germline V gene has CDR1 MDHEN and CDR2 SYDVKM. The CDR3 is 16 amino acids. V gave up 7 bases and J gave up 6 bases, with 24 bases separating them. CDR3 nucleotide sequence: TGTGCCAGCACTCTATGGGAGGAGGGTCATGGCGATGGCTACACCTTC. It yields the protein CASTLWEEGHGDGYTF.